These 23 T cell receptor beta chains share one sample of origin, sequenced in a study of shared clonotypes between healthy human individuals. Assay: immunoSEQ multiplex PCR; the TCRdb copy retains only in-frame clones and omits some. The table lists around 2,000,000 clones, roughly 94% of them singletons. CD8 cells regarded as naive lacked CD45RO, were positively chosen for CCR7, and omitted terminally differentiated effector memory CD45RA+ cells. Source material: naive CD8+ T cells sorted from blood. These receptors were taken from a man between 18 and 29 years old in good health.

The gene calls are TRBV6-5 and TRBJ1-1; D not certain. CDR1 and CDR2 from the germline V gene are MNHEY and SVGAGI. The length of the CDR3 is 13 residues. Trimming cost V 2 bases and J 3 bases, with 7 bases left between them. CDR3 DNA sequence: TGTGCCAGCAGTTACGGTCTGGACACTGAAGCTTTCTTT. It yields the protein CASSYGLDTEAFF.

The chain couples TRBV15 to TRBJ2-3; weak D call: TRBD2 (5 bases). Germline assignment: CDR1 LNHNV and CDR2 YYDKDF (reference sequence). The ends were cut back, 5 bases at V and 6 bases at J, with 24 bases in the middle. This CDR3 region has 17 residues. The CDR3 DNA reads TGTGCCACCAGCTTTCCTGAGGGATTTCCGGGTCGCGATACGCAGTATTTT. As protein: CATSFPEGFPGRDTQYF. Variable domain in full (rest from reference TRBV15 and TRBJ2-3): DAMVIQNPRYQVTQFGKPVTLSCSQTLNHNVMYWYQQKSSQAPKLLFHYYDKDFNNEADTPDNFQSRRPNTSFCFLDIRSPGLGDTAMYLCATSFPEGFPGRDTQYFGPGTRLTVL.

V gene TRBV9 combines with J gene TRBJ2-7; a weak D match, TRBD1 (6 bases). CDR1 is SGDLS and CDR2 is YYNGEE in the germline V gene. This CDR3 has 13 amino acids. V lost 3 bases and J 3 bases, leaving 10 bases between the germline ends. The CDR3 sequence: CASSAGTHYEQYF. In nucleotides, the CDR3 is TGTGCCAGCAGCGCCGGGACACACTACGAGCAGTACTTC.

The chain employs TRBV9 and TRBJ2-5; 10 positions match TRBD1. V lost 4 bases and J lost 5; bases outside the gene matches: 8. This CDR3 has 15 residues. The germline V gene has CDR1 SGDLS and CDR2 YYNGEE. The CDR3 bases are TGTGCCAGCAGCACCTCCGGGACAGGGGTGGAGACCCAGTACTTC. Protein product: CASSTSGTGVETQYF.

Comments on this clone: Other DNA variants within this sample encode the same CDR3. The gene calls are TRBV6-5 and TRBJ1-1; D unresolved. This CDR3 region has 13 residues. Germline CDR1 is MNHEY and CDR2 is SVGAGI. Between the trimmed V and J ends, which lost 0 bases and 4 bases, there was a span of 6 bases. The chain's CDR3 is CASSYSTGTEAFF. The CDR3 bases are TGTGCCAGCAGTTACTCGACGGGCACTGAAGCTTTCTTT.

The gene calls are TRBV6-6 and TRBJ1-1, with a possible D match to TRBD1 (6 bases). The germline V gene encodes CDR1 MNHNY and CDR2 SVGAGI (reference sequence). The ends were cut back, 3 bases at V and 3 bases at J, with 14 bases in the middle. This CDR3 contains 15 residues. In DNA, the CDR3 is TGTGCCAGCAGTTATTTCGGACAGTGGTACACTGAAGCTTTCTTT. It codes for CASSYFGQWYTEAFF.

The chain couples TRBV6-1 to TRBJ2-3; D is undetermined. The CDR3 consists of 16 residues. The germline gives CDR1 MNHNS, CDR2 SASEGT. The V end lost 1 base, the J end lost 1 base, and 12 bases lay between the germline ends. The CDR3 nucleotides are TGTGCCAGCAGTGAAGAAGTGTGGGCTCGCACAGATACGCAGTATTTT. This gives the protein CASSEEVWARTDTQYF.

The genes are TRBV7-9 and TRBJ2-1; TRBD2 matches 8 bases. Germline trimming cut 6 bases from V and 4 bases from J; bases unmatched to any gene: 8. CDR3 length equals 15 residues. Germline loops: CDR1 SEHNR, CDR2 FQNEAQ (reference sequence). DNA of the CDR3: TGTGCCAGCAGACCCGGGACTAGTAGGTACAATGAGCAGTTCTTC. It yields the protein CASRPGTSRYNEQFF.

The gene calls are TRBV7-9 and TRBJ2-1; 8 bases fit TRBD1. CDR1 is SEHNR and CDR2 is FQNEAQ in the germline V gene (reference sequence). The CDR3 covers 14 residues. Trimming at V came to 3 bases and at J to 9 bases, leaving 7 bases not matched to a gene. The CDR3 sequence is CASSFGQGGGEQFF. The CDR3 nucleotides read TGTGCCAGCAGCTTCGGACAGGGCGGAGGTGAGCAGTTCTTC.

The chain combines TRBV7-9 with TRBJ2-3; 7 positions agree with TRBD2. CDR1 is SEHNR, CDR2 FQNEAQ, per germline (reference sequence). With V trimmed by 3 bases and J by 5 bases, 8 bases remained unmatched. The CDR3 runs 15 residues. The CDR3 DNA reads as TGTGCCAGCAGCTTGTATCGGGAGGCGGTAGATACGCAGTATTTT. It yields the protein CASSLYREAVDTQYF.

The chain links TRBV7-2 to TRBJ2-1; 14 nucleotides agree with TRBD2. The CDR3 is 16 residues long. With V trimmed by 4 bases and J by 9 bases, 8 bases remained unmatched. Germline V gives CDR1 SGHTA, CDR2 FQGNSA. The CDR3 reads CASSSGTSGSSTEQFF. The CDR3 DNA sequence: TGTGCCAGCAGCTCCGGGACTAGCGGGAGTAGCACTGAGCAGTTCTTC. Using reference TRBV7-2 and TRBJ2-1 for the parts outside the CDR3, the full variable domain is GAGVSQSPSNKVTEKGKDVELRCDPISGHTALYWYRQSLGQGLEFLIYFQGNSAPDKSGLPSDRFSAERTGGSVSTLTIQRTQQEDSAVYLCASSSGTSGSSTEQFFGPGTRLTVL.

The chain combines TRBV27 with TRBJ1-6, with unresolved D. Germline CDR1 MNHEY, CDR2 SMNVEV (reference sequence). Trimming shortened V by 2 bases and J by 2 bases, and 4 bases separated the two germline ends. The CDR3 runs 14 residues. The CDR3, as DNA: TGTGCCAGCAGTTTACAGACCTATAATTCACCCCTCCACTTT. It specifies CASSLQTYNSPLHF.

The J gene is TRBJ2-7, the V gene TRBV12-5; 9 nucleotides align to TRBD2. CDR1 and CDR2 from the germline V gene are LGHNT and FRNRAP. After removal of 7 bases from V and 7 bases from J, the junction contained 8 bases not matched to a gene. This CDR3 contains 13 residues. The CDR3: CASAVAGVREQYF. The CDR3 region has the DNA TGTGCTAGTGCCGTAGCGGGAGTACGAGAGCAGTACTTC. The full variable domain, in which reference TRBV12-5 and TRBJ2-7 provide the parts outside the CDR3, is DARVTQTPRHKVTEMGQEVTMRCQPILGHNTVFWYRQTMMQGLELLAYFRNRAPLDDSGMPKDRFSAEMPDATLATLKIQPSEPRDSAVYFCASAVAGVREQYFGPGTRLTVT.

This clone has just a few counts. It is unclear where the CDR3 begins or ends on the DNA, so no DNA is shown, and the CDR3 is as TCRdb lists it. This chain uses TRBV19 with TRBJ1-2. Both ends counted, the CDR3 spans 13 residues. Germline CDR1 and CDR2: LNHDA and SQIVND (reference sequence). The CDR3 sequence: CASTSGGVWGYTF.

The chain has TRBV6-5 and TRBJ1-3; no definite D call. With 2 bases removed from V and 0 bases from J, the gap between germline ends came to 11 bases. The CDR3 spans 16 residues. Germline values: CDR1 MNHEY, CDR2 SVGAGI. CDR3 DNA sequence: TGTGCCAGCAGTTACGATATTGCCTCCTCTGGAAACACCATATATTTT. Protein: CASSYDIASSGNTIYF.

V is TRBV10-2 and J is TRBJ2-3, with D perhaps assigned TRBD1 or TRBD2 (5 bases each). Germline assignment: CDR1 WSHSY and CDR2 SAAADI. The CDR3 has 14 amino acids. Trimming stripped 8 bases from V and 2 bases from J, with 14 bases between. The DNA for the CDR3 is TGCGCCAGCCTGGCGGGTGGGGCCACAGATACGCAGTATTTT. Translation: CASLAGGATDTQYF.

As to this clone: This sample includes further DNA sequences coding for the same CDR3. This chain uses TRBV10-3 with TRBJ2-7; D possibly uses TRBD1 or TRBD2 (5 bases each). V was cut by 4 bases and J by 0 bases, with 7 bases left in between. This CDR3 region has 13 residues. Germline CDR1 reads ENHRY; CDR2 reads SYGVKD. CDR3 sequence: CAISAGSSYEQYF. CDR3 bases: TGTGCCATCAGTGCAGGGAGCTCCTACGAGCAGTACTTC.

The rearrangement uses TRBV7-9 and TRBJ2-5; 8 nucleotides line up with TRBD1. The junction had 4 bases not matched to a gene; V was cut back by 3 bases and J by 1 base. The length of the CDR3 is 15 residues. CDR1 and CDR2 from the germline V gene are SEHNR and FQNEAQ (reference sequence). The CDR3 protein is CASSFWTGIQETQYF. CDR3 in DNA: TGTGCCAGCAGCTTTTGGACAGGGATCCAAGAGACCCAGTACTTC.

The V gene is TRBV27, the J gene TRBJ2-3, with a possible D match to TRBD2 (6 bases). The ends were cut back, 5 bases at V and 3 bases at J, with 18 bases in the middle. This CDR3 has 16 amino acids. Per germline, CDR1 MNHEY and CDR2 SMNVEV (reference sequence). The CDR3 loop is CASSLSVGGITDTQYF. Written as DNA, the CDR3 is TGTGCCAGCAGTCTAAGTGTGGGGGGAATAACAGATACGCAGTATTTT.

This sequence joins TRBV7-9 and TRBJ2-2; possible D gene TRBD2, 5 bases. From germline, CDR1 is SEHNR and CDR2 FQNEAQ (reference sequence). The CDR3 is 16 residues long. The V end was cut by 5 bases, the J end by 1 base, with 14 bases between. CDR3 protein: CASSPPRGRNTGELFF. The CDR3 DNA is TGTGCCAGCAGCCCCCCCCGGGGTAGGAACACCGGGGAGCTGTTTTTT.

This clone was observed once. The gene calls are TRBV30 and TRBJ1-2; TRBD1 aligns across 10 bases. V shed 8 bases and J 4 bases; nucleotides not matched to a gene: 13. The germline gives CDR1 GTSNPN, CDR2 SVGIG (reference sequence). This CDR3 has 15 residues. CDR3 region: CASPRDRGRIYGYTF. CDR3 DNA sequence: TGTGCCAGCCCCAGGGACAGGGGACGTATCTATGGCTACACCTTC. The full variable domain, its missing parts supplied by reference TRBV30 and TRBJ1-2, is SQTIHQWPATLVQPVGSPLSLECTVEGTSNPNLYWYRQAAGRGLQLLFYSVGIGQISSEVPQNLSASRPQDRQFILSSKKLLLSDSGFYLCASPRDRGRIYGYTFGSGTRLTVV.

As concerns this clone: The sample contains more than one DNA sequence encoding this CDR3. CDR3 loop: CASSRTASTDTQYF. CDR3 sequence (DNA): TGTGCCAGCAGTAGGACAGCGAGCACAGATACGCAGTATTTT. V gene TRBV2 combines with J gene TRBJ2-3; D may be TRBD1 (6 bases). V was shortened by 5 bases and J by 0 bases, with 9 bases between the two germline ends. Germline V gene sequence: CDR1 SNHLY, CDR2 FYNNEI. The CDR3 runs to 14 residues.

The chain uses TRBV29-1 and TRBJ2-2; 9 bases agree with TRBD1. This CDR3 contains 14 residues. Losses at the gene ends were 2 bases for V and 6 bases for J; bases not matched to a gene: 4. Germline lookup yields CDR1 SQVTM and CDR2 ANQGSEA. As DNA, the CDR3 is TGCAGCGTTGAAAGGGACAGGGCCCCCGGGGAGCTGTTTTTT. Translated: CSVERDRAPGELFF.